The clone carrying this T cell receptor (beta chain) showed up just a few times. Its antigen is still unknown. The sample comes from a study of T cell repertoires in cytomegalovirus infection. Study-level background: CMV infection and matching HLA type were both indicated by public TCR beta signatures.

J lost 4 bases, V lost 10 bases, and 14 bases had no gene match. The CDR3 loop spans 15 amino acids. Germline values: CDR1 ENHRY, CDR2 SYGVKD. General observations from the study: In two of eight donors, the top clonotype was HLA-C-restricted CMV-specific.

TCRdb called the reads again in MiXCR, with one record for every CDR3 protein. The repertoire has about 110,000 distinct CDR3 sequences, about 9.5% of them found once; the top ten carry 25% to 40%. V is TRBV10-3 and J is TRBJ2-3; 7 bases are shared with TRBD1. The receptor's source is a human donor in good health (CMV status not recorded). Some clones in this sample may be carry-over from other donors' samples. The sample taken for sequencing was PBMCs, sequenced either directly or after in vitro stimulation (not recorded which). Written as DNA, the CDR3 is TGTGCCACCGGCCTCCAGGCTCAGGGGGCAGATACGCAGTATTTT. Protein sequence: CATGLQAQGADTQYF.